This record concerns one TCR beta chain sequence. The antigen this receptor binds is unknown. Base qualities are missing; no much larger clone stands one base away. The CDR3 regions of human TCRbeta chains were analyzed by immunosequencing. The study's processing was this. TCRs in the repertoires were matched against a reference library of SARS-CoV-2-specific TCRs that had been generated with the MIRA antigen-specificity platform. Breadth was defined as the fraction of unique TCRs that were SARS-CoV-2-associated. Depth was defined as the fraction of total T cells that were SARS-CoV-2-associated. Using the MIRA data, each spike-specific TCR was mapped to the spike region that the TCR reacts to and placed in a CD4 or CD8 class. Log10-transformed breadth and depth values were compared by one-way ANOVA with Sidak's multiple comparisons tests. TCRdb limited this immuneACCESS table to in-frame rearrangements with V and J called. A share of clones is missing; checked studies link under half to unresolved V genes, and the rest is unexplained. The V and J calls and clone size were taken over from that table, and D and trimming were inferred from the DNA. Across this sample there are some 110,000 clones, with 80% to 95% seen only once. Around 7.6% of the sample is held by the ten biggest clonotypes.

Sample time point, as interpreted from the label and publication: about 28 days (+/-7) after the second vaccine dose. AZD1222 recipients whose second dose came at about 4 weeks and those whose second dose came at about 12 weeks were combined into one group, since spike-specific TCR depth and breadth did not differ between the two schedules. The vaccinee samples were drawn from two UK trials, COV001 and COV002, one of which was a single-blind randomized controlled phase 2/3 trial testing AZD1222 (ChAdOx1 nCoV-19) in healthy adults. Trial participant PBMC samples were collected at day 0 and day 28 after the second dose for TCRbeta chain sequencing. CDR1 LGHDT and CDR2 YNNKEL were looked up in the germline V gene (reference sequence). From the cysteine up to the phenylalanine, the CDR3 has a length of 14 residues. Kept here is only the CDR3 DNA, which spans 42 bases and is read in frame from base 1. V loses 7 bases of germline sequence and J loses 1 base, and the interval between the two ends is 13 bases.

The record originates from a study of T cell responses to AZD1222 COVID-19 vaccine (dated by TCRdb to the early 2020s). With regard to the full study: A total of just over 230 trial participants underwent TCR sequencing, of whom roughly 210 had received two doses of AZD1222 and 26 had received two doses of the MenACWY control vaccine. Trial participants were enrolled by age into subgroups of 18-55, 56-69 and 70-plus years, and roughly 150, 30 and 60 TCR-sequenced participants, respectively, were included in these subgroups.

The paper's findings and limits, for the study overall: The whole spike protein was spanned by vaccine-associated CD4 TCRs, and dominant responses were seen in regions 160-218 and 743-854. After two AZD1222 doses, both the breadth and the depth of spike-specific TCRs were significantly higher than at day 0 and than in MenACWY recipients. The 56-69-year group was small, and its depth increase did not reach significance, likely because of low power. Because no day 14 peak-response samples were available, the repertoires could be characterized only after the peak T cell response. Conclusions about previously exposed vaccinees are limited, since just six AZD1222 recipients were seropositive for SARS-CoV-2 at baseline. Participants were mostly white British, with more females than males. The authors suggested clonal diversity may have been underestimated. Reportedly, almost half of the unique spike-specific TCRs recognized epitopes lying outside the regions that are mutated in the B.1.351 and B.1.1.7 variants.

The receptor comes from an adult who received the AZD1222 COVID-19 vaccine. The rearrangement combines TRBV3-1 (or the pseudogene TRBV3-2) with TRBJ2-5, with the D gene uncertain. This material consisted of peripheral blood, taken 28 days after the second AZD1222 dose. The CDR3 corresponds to CASTYGRIQETQYF. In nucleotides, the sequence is TGTGCCAGCACCTACGGTCGGATCCAAGAGACCCAGTACTTC.